The clone carrying this T cell receptor beta chain ranks as medium-sized. V lost 4 bases to trimming and J lost 1 base, with 14 bases between them. There are 15 residues in the CDR3. Germline V gene sequence: CDR1 MDHEN, CDR2 SYDVKM. The sample comes from a study of spatial heterogeneity in lung cancer. TCRdb independently ran MiXCR on the 5' RACE reads; one entry per CDR3 protein. The top ten hold 34% of the sample, which has some 15,000 distinct CDR3 sequences, approximately 10% seen once. Time point: sample taken at primary tumor resection. The study sequenced unsorted whole RNA from tumor, nontumor lung or frozen PBMC.

The V and J genes are TRBV28 and TRBJ2-7; D possibly matches TRBD1 or TRBD2 (7 bases each). This sample comprised PBMCs, obtained at surgery. The sequence was collected from a female donor with early-stage non-small cell lung cancer. The CDR3 spells CASSSAGGGSYEQYF. Written as DNA, the CDR3 is TGTGCCAGCAGTTCCGCAGGGGGGGGATCCTACGAGCAGTACTTC.